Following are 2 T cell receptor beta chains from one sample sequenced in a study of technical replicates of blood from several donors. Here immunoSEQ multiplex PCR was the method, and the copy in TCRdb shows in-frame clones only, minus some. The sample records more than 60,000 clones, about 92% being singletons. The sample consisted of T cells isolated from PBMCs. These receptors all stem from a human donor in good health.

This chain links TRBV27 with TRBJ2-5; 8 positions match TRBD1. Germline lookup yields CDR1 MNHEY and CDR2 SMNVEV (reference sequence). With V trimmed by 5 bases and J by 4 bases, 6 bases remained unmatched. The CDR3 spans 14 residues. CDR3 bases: TGTGCCAGCAGTCAGGGGGCACGAGGAGAGACCCAGTACTTC. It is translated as CASSQGARGETQYF.

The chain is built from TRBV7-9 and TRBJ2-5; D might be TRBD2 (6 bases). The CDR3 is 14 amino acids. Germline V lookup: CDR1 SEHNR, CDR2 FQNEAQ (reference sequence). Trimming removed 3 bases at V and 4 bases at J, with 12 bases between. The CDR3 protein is CASSFPAGRETQYF. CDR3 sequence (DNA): TGTGCCAGCAGCTTCCCGGCGGGGCGAGAGACCCAGTACTTC.